This TCR beta chain was obtained from a study of blood T cells in healthy people across ages. The overall study: For every two T cells, template switching captured about one barcoded beta molecule.

Alongside a J-beta primer mix, a sample-barcoded 5' primer served in a second PCR lasting about 7 to 12 cycles. All cDNA molecules were each tagged by a template-switch adaptor with 12 random nucleotides. Each sample provided no less than 2.5 million CDR3-containing paired-end reads. TCRdb fed the 5' RACE reads into MiXCR, producing one record per CDR3 protein. The data contain 1.5 million to 2 million distinct CDR3 sequences, about 39% of them singletons. This clonotype was detected a few times. This clonotype was sampled from a human donor in good health. Specimen: blood.

CDR3 sequence (DNA): TGCAGCTATGACAGACCCCTCTATGGCTACACCTTC. It is translated as CSYDRPLYGYTF. The gene calls are TRBV29-1 and TRBJ1-2, with D maybe TRBD1 (5 bases). The CDR3 is made up of 12 amino acids. CDR1 is SQVTM, CDR2 ANQGSEA, per germline. V was cut by 8 bases and J by 4 bases, with 14 bases left in between.